Given below is one T cell receptor (beta chain) in context. This record comes from a study of blood T cell repertoires in COVID-19. Overall study context: The United States, Italy and Spain provided the acute and convalescent COVID-19 samples. From T cells, B-cell-depleted T cells, or PBMCs came the material, which was cDNA or gDNA.

CDR3 length equals 15 residues. V gave up 6 bases and J gave up 6 bases; unmatched junction bases: 7. Looked up from germline, CDR1 is MNHEY and CDR2 is SVGAGI. In the original analysis: Reference gene primer amplification in the assay estimated nucleated cell counts. Libraries were prepared by immunoSEQ multiplex PCR; TCRdb keeps only in-frame clonotypes and omits some of them. For V, J and clone size, that table is used; D and trimming come from the DNA. The sample records 200,000 to 250,000 clones, around 90% being singletons. Sequencing was done on a sample of peripheral blood. The rearrangement links TRBV6-5 to TRBJ1-6; TRBD1 agrees at 8 bases. This sequence was found in a man aged 18 to 30 with active or convalescent COVID-19. CDR3: CASRRQDRGNSPLHF. The CDR3 DNA reads as TGTGCCAGCAGACGCCAAGACAGGGGTAATTCACCCCTCCACTTT.